The clone carrying this T cell receptor (beta chain) appeared a single time. Its antigen is unidentified. The junction does not match germline at one end; this may be a read error. This sample was taken from a study of shared clonotypes between healthy human individuals. The study, taken as a whole, reports: Clonotype sharing levels among donors were expected to vary with sequencing depth.

This CDR3 is 15 amino acids long. CDR1 is SSHAT and CDR2 is FNYEAQ in the germline V gene (reference sequence). The repertoire was sequenced with immunoSEQ multiplex PCR; TCRdb's copy has only in-frame clones and lacks some. Counted here are about 600,000 clones, around 81% occurring once; the ten biggest clones make up around 13%. The clonotype was recovered from a woman aged 35 to 49 in good health. Some clones in this sample may be carry-over from other donors' samples. V gene TRBV7-7 combines with J gene TRBJ1-3; 7 bases are a match to TRBD1. The sequencing input was PBMCs. The CDR3 region has the DNA TGTGCTAGCAGCTTAGAGTCGGGACAGGGAAACACCATATATTTT. Its translation: CASSLESGQGNTIYF.